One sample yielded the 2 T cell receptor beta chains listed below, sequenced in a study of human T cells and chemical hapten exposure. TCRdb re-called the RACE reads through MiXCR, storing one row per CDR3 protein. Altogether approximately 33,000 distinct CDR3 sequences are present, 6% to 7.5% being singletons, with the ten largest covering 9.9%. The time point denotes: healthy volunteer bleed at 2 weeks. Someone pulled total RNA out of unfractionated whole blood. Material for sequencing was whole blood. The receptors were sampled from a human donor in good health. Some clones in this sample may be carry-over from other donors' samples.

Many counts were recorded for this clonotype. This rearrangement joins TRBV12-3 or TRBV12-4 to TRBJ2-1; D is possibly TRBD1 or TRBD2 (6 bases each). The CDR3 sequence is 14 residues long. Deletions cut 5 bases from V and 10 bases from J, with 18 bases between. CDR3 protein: CASSLTEGGGEQFF. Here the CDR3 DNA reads TGTGCCAGCAGTCTGACCGAAGGGGGAGGAGAGCAGTTCTTC.

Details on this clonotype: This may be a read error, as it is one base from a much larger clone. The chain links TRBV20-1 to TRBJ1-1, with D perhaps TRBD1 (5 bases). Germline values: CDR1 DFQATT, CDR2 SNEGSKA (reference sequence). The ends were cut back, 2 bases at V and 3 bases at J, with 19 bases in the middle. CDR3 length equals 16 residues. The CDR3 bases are TGCAGTGCTAGAAAGGCAGGGTCGAGTTGGGACACTGAAGCTTTCTTT. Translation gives CSARKAGSSWDTEAFF.